The rows below give T cell receptor beta chains drawn from one sample of a study of control samples from healthy donors and cancer patients. Libraries were prepared by immunoSEQ multiplex PCR; TCRdb keeps only in-frame clonotypes and omits some of them. The sample contains 150,000 or so clones, 88% of which appear only once. Sequencing was carried out using blood. These receptors all stem from a young man in good health. CDR3s include the opening cysteine and the closing phenylalanine or tryptophan. Fields, in order: D gene, V gene, clone size, J gene, CDR3 DNA, CDR3 protein. The D gene is left open where the match is weak. The size entry is marked missing in some rows and otherwise reads once, few, many or a size class.

TRBD2	TRBV7-8	NA	TRBJ2-5	TGTGCCAGCAGCTTTTCGGGACTAGCGGTGCCACAAGAGACCCAGTACTTC	CASSFSGLAVPQETQYF
TRBD1	TRBV2	once	TRBJ1-2	TGTGCCAGCAGTGGAAGACAGGGGAACTATGGCTACACCTTC	CASSGRQGNYGYTF
TRBD1	TRBV30	NA	TRBJ1-6	TGTGCCTGGAGTGATTCGACAGGGGGATTCTCACCCCTCCACTTT	CAWSDSTGGFSPLHF
TRBD1	TRBV28	NA	TRBJ1-2	TGTGCCAGCAGGACAGGGTATAACTATGGCTACACCTTC	CASRTGYNYGYTF
NA	TRBV5-3	NA	TRBJ2-3	TGTGCCAGAAGCTTGAGGCGGACCACAGATACGCAGTATTTT	CARSLRRTTDTQYF
NA	TRBV5-1	NA	TRBJ2-3	TGCGCCAGCAGCTTGGACGGGGCTGGGACAGATACGCAGTATTTT	CASSLDGAGTDTQYF
NA	TRBV11-2	NA	TRBJ1-4	TGTGCCAGCAGCTTAGATCTCGACAGGACTCCTAATGAAAAACTGTTTTTT	CASSLDLDRTPNEKLFF
NA	TRBV27	NA	TRBJ1-4	TGTGCCAGCAGTCCCCGGGCGGCAACTAATGAAAAACTGTTTTTT	CASSPRAATNEKLFF
NA	TRBV15	NA	TRBJ1-4	TGTGCCACCAGCAGAGATCGGGGGGGCAGGTTAGCCGAAAAACTGTTTTTT	CATSRDRGGRLAEKLFF
NA	TRBV2	NA	TRBJ2-2	TGTGCCAGCAGCAAACTAGCCACGAACACCGGGGAGCTGTTTTTT	CASSKLATNTGELFF
TRBD1	TRBV18	once	TRBJ2-3	TGTGCCAGCTCACTCGGGACAGGGAGAGATACGCAGTATTTT	CASSLGTGRDTQYF
NA	TRBV7-2	NA	TRBJ1-2	TGTGCCAGCAGCGACGGCCCCTATGGCTACACCTTC	CASSDGPYGYTF
TRBD2	TRBV6-4	few	TRBJ2-3	TGTGCCAGCAGTGCTAGCGGGGGCACAGATACGCAGTATTTT	CASSASGGTDTQYF
NA	TRBV28	NA	TRBJ1-6	TGTGCCAGCAGTTTTCGACTCGACAGGCACCTAAATTCACCCCTCCACTTT	CASSFRLDRHLNSPLHF
NA	TRBV11-1	NA	TRBJ2-3	TGTGCCAGCAGCTTAGTCCGGGGCACAGATACGCAGTATTTT	CASSLVRGTDTQYF
NA	TRBV3-1/TRBV3-2	NA	TRBJ1-5	TGTGCCAGCAGCCAAGATATTGATCAGCCCCAGCATTTT	CASSQDIDQPQHF
TRBD1	TRBV30	NA	TRBJ2-7	TGTGCCTGGAGTGGTGACAGGGGGCTTGAGCAGTACTTC	CAWSGDRGLEQYF
TRBD1	TRBV11-2	NA	TRBJ2-5	TGTGCCAGCAGCTCCCGGGACAGGGGGCCCCAAGAGACCCAGTACTTC	CASSSRDRGPQETQYF
NA	TRBV28	few	TRBJ1-5	TGTGCCAGCAGCCTGGTAGGAGGGCATCAGCCCCAGCATTTT	CASSLVGGHQPQHF
TRBD1	TRBV30	NA	TRBJ2-6	TGTGCCTGGAGCACCTCCTTTTGGACAGGGGGTTCTGGGGCCAACGTCCTGACTTTC	CAWSTSFWTGGSGANVLTF
NA	TRBV4-1	NA	TRBJ2-2	TGCGCCAGCAGCCAAGGGAGTTCAGGGAGGAACACCGGGGAGCTGTTTTTT	CASSQGSSGRNTGELFF
NA	TRBV6-5	NA	TRBJ2-4	TGTGCCAGCAGAGGGGGGGCCTTAGGGAACATTCAGTACTTC	CASRGGALGNIQYF
NA	TRBV14	once	TRBJ1-1	TGTGCCAGCAGCCAAGAGGTGATGAACACTGAAGCTTTCTTT	CASSQEVMNTEAFF
NA	TRBV6-5	NA	TRBJ2-7	TGTGCCAGCAGTTGGGGGGGGACAGGAGACTACGAGCAGTACTTC	CASSWGGTGDYEQYF